The 21 T cell receptor beta chains below all came from one sample that was sequenced in a study of blood T cell repertoires in COVID-19. Some clones are missing from TCRdb's copy, which holds only in-frame ones; the method was immunoSEQ multiplex PCR. The sample lists roughly 200,000 clones, 65% to 90% seen once, with about 1.5% in the top ten. The specimen was peripheral blood. The receptors derive from a human donor in a cohort sampled during active COVID-19.

V gene TRBV2 combines with J gene TRBJ1-1; a weak D match, TRBD1 (5 bases). V was pared by 3 bases and J by 5 bases, with 10 bases between. The CDR3 loop spans 13 amino acids. Germline loops: CDR1 SNHLY, CDR2 FYNNEI. CDR3 amino acids: CASSDNGGTEAFF. For the CDR3, the DNA is TGTGCCAGCAGTGATAATGGGGGGACTGAAGCTTTCTTT.

The gene calls are TRBV10-1 and TRBJ2-3, with 7 bases fitting TRBD1. V lost 10 bases and J lost 1; bases outside the gene matches: 5. CDR1 WNHNN and CDR2 SYGVQD come from the germline V gene (reference sequence). The CDR3 extends over 13 amino acids. CDR3 DNA: TGCGCCACCTCTACAGGGGGCACAGATACGCAGTATTTT. This gives the protein CATSTGGTDTQYF.

This sequence joins TRBV29-1 and TRBJ1-1, with unresolved D. Trimming took 4 bases from V and 0 from J, leaving 12 bases between them. Germline CDR1 SQVTM, CDR2 ANQGSEA. This CDR3 is built from 14 residues. This CDR3 is CSVVFGMMNTEAFF. The CDR3 DNA reads as TGCAGCGTTGTATTTGGCATGATGAACACTGAAGCTTTCTTT.

This chain joins TRBV9 and TRBJ2-7, with 9 nucleotides matching TRBD1. Trimming at V came to 0 bases and at J to 2 bases, leaving 3 bases not matched to a gene. Per the germline V gene, CDR1 is SGDLS and CDR2 is YYNGEE. CDR3 size: 15 residues. Here the CDR3 DNA reads TGTGCCAGCAGCGTAGCTACAGGGGGCCCCTACGAGCAGTACTTC. The encoded protein is CASSVATGGPYEQYF. The whole variable domain, filled in from reference TRBV9 and TRBJ2-7, reads DSGVTQTPKHLITATGQRVTLRCSPRSGDLSVYWYQQSLDQGLQFLIQYYNGEERAKGNILERFSAQQFPDLHSELNLSSLELGDSALYFCASSVATGGPYEQYFGPGTRLTVT.

This chain links TRBV23-1 with TRBJ2-2; TRBD2 might be the D (5 bases). TRBV23-1 is treated as an ORF (open reading frame) with a function not yet certain. The CDR3 covers 15 residues. The V end lost 0 bases, the J end lost 7 bases, and 12 bases lay between the germline ends. CDR3 amino acids: CASSQSAGEGGELFF. Here the CDR3 DNA reads TGCGCCAGCAGTCAATCCGCCGGGGAAGGCGGGGAGCTGTTTTTT.

As to this clone: This specimen includes other DNA sequences encoding the same CDR3. V is TRBV5-4 and J is TRBJ2-3, with 8 bases identical to TRBD1. Germline V lookup: CDR1 SGHNT, CDR2 YYREEE (reference sequence). V shed 0 bases, J shed 6 bases, and the junction held 15 bases outside the gene matches. This CDR3 is 18 amino acids long. The CDR3 bases are TGTGCCAGCAGCTTGGGGACAACCGGGACAGGAATCACGGATACGCAGTATTTT. It specifies CASSLGTTGTGITDTQYF.

This chain joins TRBV7-9 and TRBJ1-2; TRBD1 is a possible D gene (6 bases). Trimming took off 1 base at V and 0 bases at J, with 15 bases between the two ends. Germline V gives CDR1 SEHNR, CDR2 FQNEAQ (reference sequence). This CDR3 is 17 amino acids long. The CDR3 bases are TGTGCCAGCAGCTTAGTCCCCAGGGGTCGAGCTAACTATGGCTACACCTTC. It encodes CASSLVPRGRANYGYTF.

V usage is TRBV21-1 and J usage is TRBJ1-1; TRBD1 reflects the table's D call only, with no check against the DNA. TRBV21-1 is a pseudogene locus. The CDR3 has 17 amino acids. CDR3 nucleotides: TGTGCCAGCAGCAAAGCGCTTTCGGGACAGGTTAGGTGGAAAGCTTTCTTT. Translation gives CASSKALSGQVRWKAFF.

The genes are TRBV6-1 and TRBJ2-2; TRBD2 agrees at 12 bases. This CDR3 is 19 amino acids long. The junction had 9 bases not matched to a gene; V was cut back by 0 bases and J by 4 bases. Germline assignment: CDR1 MNHNS and CDR2 SASEGT. The CDR3 DNA is TGTGCCAGCAGTGAAGCTGTAAGGTCTAGCGGGAGGGCCACCGGGGAGCTGTTTTTT. Protein: CASSEAVRSSGRATGELFF.

This clone showed up just once. Additional DNA sequences in this sample encode the identical CDR3. The genes are TRBV27 and TRBJ1-2; D unclear. CDR3 size: 13 residues. Trimming took off 0 bases at V and 5 bases at J, with 7 bases between the two ends. Looked up from germline, CDR1 is MNHEY and CDR2 is SMNVEV (reference sequence). As DNA, the CDR3 is TGTGCCAGCAGTTTATCTACCGGGTATGGCTACACCTTC. Amino acids: CASSLSTGYGYTF.

The chain carries TRBV14 and TRBJ1-3; unclear D gene. CDR3 length: 15 residues. Germline V gene lookup returns CDR1 SGHDN and CDR2 FVKESK. The germline V and J ends were trimmed by 1 base and 1 base, with 8 bases remaining between them. CDR3 nucleotides: TGTGCCAGCAGCCAAGCCACGGGATCTGGAAACACCATATATTTT. Its protein product is CASSQATGSGNTIYF.

V usage is TRBV6-1 and J usage is TRBJ2-7, with 10 nucleotides matching TRBD2. With V trimmed by 1 base and J by 1 base, 1 base remained unmatched. The CDR3 loop spans 15 amino acids. CDR1 is MNHNS and CDR2 is SASEGT in the germline V gene. The CDR3 DNA reads as TGTGCCAGCAGTGAAGGAGCGGGGGGGTCCTACGAGCAGTACTTC. This encodes CASSEGAGGSYEQYF.

This rearrangement joins TRBV28 to TRBJ1-2; 7 nucleotides match TRBD1. Germline loops: CDR1 MDHEN, CDR2 SYDVKM. The V and J ends lost 2 bases and 4 bases, in that order; junction bases with no gene match: 4. The CDR3 has 14 residues. CDR3 loop: CASSLTGEVYGYTF. CDR3 nucleotide sequence: TGTGCCAGCAGTTTAACAGGGGAGGTCTATGGCTACACCTTC.

The gene calls are TRBV4-3 and TRBJ1-4; a possible D gene is TRBD1 (5 bases). Germline V gene data show CDR1 as LGHNA and CDR2 as YSLEER. Between the trimmed V and J ends, which lost 0 bases and 6 bases, there was a span of 14 bases. This CDR3 is built from 16 residues. The CDR3: CASSQDMARADEKLFF. The CDR3, as DNA: TGCGCCAGCAGCCAAGATATGGCCAGGGCAGATGAAAAACTGTTTTTT.

V is TRBV5-4 and J is TRBJ2-7, with 7 bases fitting TRBD2. The germline CDR1 and CDR2 sequences are SGHNT and YYREEE (reference sequence). The V segment lost 2 bases and the J segment 6 bases; nucleotides outside the gene matches: 5. There are 13 residues in the CDR3. CDR3 protein: CASSLTSEGEQYF. In DNA, the CDR3 is TGTGCCAGCAGCTTAACTAGCGAGGGCGAGCAGTACTTC.

V usage is TRBV3-1 (or the pseudogene TRBV3-2) and J usage is TRBJ2-7, with 12 bases that match TRBD2. The V gene end was trimmed by 6 bases and the J gene end by 5 bases; junction bases not matched to a gene: 2. Looked up from germline, CDR1 is LGHDT and CDR2 is YNNKEL (reference sequence). The CDR3 runs to 13 residues. This CDR3 reads CASSRTSGNEQYF. In DNA form, the CDR3 reads TGTGCCAGCAGTCGGACTAGCGGGAACGAGCAGTACTTC.

The chain joins TRBV4-3 to TRBJ2-7; 7 nucleotides align to TRBD1. Trimming cost V 1 base and J 9 bases; bases outside gene matches: 6. This CDR3 is built from 13 residues. Germline V lookup: CDR1 LGHNA, CDR2 YSLEER. The CDR3 DNA reads as TGCGCCAGCAGCCAAGGCGGGCCAGGGGGGCAGTACTTC. This codes for CASSQGGPGGQYF.

The chain recombines TRBV27 with TRBJ1-6; no reliable D call. CDR3 length: 16 residues. The V end lost 7 bases, the J end lost 0 bases, and 13 bases lay between the germline ends. Germline CDR1 MNHEY, CDR2 SMNVEV (reference sequence). This CDR3 is CASIGVGSSYNSPLHF. The DNA for the CDR3 is TGTGCCAGCATCGGGGTGGGGAGCTCCTATAATTCACCCCTCCACTTT.

As DNA, the CDR3 is TGTGCCAGCAGCTTGACTACAGGGGCCGGGGAGCTGTTTTTT. Protein sequence: CASSLTTGAGELFF. V gene TRBV7-3 combines with J gene TRBJ2-2; TRBD1 matches at 7 bases. This CDR3 spans 14 amino acids. J lost 6 bases, V lost 3 bases, and 4 bases had no gene match. In germline, CDR1 is SGHTA, CDR2 FQGTGA.

The chain recombines TRBV4-1 with TRBJ1-4; 11 bases map to TRBD1. The CDR3 has 16 residues. CDR1 is MGHRA, CDR2 YSYEKL, per germline. The V segment lost 0 bases and the J segment 7 bases; nucleotides outside the gene matches: 4. The CDR3 spells CASSQDEGTGGEKLFF. The CDR3 region has the DNA TGCGCCAGCAGCCAAGATGAAGGGACAGGGGGTGAAAAACTGTTTTTT.

CDR3 sequence (DNA): TGTGCCAGCAGCGACAGCGTAGGAAGACAGCCCCAGCATTTT. This codes for CASSDSVGRQPQHF. This chain joins TRBV7-9 and TRBJ1-5, with D tentatively TRBD1 (5 bases). This CDR3 has 14 residues. Germline CDR1 is SEHNR and CDR2 is FQNEAQ (reference sequence). V was shortened by 5 bases and J by 7 bases, with 15 bases between the two germline ends.